This is a list of T cell receptor beta chains from one sample in a study of blood T cell repertoires in COVID-19. TCRdb keeps only in-frame clones here, not all; method: immunoSEQ multiplex PCR. The table lists fewer than 300,000 clones, 65% to 90% of them singletons. Sequenced material: peripheral blood. These receptor sequences come from a human donor in a cohort sampled during active COVID-19. The CDR3 runs from the conserved cysteine through the conserved F or W. The D gene is left open where the match is weak. Clone size, where shown, is once, few, many, or a class for clones that have expanded.

>TRBJ1-6|TRBD1|few|TRBV7-2
TGTGCCAGCAGCTCCCTAGAACAGGGGCGATCACCCCTCCACTTT
CASSSLEQGRSPLHF
>TRBJ2-1|TRBD2|once|TRBV4-2
TGTGCCAGCAGCCAAGAATCGATGCGACTAGCGGGAGTTGAGGAGCAGTTCTTC
CASSQESMRLAGVEEQFF
>TRBJ2-3|TRBD1|.|TRBV6-1
TGTGCCAGCAGGGAAGACAGGGGACGCACAGATACGCAGTATTTT
CASREDRGRTDTQYF
>TRBJ1-1|.|.|TRBV19
TGTGCCAGTAGTATAGATCCGGGGAGGGGAGCTTTCTTT
CASSIDPGRGAFF
>TRBJ2-7|.|.|TRBV5-1
TGCGCCAGCAGCACAAGTACAGGGTTCGACGAGCAGTACTTC
CASSTSTGFDEQYF
>TRBJ1-5|TRBD1|.|TRBV25-1
TGTGCCAGCAGTGGGACAGGGGTAAGACAGCCCCAGCATTTT
CASSGTGVRQPQHF
>TRBJ2-7|.|.|TRBV5-4
TGTGCCAGCAGCTTGAGGACAGCGAGCTCCTACGAGCAGTACTTC
CASSLRTASSYEQYF
>TRBJ2-1|.|few|TRBV5-1
TGCGCCAGCAGCCCGTGGCAGGGGAACAATGAGCAGTTCTTC
CASSPWQGNNEQFF
>TRBJ2-4|.|.|TRBV27
TGTGCCAGCCGTTCGGATTGGGACACCAACATTCAGTACTTC
CASRSDWDTNIQYF
>TRBJ1-1|.|.|TRBV19
TGTGCCAGCCAAGTAGTAGTCGGGAGCCTCGGGGACACTGAAGCTTTCTTT
CASQVVVGSLGDTEAFF
>TRBJ2-1|TRBD2|.|TRBV19
TGTGCCAGTAGTACCCCGAGGAGCGGGACTTTCTTC
CASSTPRSGTFF
>TRBJ2-7|.|.|TRBV7-9
TGTGCCAGCAGCTTAGGGTTGGCAGAACGCGAGCAGTACTTC
CASSLGLAEREQYF
>TRBJ2-5|TRBD2|.|TRBV7-9
TGTGCCAGCACCCGAGGGGAACGCGGGAGGGCGAGGGAGACCCAGTACTTC
CASTRGERGRARETQYF
>TRBJ2-1|TRBD2|.|TRBV6-2/TRBV6-3
TGTGCCAGCAGTCAAGCGGGAAGGGGATTGTACAATGAGCAGTTCTTC
CASSQAGRGLYNEQFF
>TRBJ2-7|TRBD2|.|TRBV3-1/TRBV3-2
TGTGCCAGCAGTCCCGGACTAGCGGGAGGGAAAGGCCGCTACGAGCAGTACTTC
CASSPGLAGGKGRYEQYF
>TRBJ1-1|.|.|TRBV29-1
TGCAGCGTTAGGAGGGTTGGGGCAGGGAACACTGAAGCTTTCTTT
CSVRRVGAGNTEAFF
>TRBJ2-7|.|.|TRBV5-8
TGTGCCAGCAGCCCGGAGGGTAGCCCCGCCGAGCAGTACTTC
CASSPEGSPAEQYF
>TRBJ2-3|.|.|TRBV6-5
TGTGCCAGCAGTCGGGACTTTACAGATACGCAGTATTTT
CASSRDFTDTQYF
>TRBJ2-1|TRBD2|.|TRBV6-2/TRBV6-3
TGTGCCAGCAGTCCCATGGGATGGGCGGGAGAAAATGAGCAGTTCTTC
CASSPMGWAGENEQFF
>TRBJ2-5|TRBD2|.|TRBV4-3
TGCGCCAGCAGCCAAGAAAAGAGCCGTAGGACTAGCGGGGGGCCCCAGTACTTC
CASSQEKSRRTSGGPQYF
>TRBJ2-1|.|.|TRBV5-1
TGCGCCAGCAGCCTTGACGGAGGGAGGTTCAATGAGCAGTTCTTC
CASSLDGGRFNEQFF
>TRBJ1-4|.|once|TRBV3-1/TRBV3-2
TGTGCCAGCAGCCAAGGAGTAGCGGAAAAACTGTTTTTT
CASSQGVAEKLFF
>TRBJ2-1|TRBD2|.|TRBV9
TGTGCCAGCAGCCGTGGGACTAGCGGCTACAATGAGCAGTTCTTC
CASSRGTSGYNEQFF
>TRBJ2-7|TRBD1|.|TRBV29-1
TGCAGCGTGGGACAGCTTGTGAACGAGCAGTACTTC
CSVGQLVNEQYF
>TRBJ2-3|.|.|TRBV30
TGTGCCTGGAGCAACGGTGGGGCACTTCGCGTGGATACGCAGTATTTT
CAWSNGGALRVDTQYF
>TRBJ2-1|.|.|TRBV11-2
TGTGCCAGCAGCTCCGGGAGTGAGGCCTACAATGAGCAGTTCTTC
CASSSGSEAYNEQFF
>TRBJ1-3|.|.|TRBV19
TGTGCCAGTAGTATCATTCGGGATTACTCTGGAAACACCATATATTTT
CASSIIRDYSGNTIYF
>TRBJ2-3|.|.|TRBV7-2
TGTGCCAGCAGCTCCGGGACAACTAGCACAGATACGCAGTATTTT
CASSSGTTSTDTQYF
>TRBJ2-7|TRBD2|.|TRBV7-2
TGTGCCAGCAGACCAGAGTCCGGGACTAGCGGGTGGCACGAGCAGTACTTC
CASRPESGTSGWHEQYF
>TRBJ2-6|.|.|TRBV9
TGTGCCAGCAGCGTAGCGGTAGCCGAGCCTGGGGCCAACGTCCTGACTTTC
CASSVAVAEPGANVLTF
>TRBJ2-1|.|once|TRBV23-1
TGCGCCAGCAGTCAACTAACACGGGACTTCTGGAGCTCCTACAATGAGCAGTTCTTC
CASSQLTRDFWSSYNEQFF
>TRBJ1-2|TRBD1|.|TRBV19
TGTGCCAGTAGGGAACAGGGGGCAGGCGATGGCTACACCTTC
CASREQGAGDGYTF
>TRBJ1-1|.|.|TRBV19
TGTGCCAGCAGTACCGCCCGGATATCGGGGTGGGCTTTCTTT
CASSTARISGWAFF
>TRBJ1-5|.|few|TRBV28
TGTGCCAGCAGTCTCCCCTTTGGGGCAACACGTAATCAGCCCCAGCATTTT
CASSLPFGATRNQPQHF
>TRBJ1-2|.|.|TRBV6-5
TGTGCCAGCAGTTACTCATCAGGGGATTATGGCTACACCTTC
CASSYSSGDYGYTF
>TRBJ2-3|TRBD1|.|TRBV3-1/TRBV3-2
TGTGCCAGCAGCCACGACAGGGGGGCTAGCACAGATACGCAGTATTTT
CASSHDRGASTDTQYF
>TRBJ1-1|.|.|TRBV3-1/TRBV3-2
TGTGCCAGCAGCCACAATCGACAGAGGAACACTGAAGCTTTCTTT
CASSHNRQRNTEAFF
>TRBJ2-1|.|few|TRBV3-1/TRBV3-2
TGTGCCAGCAGCCAAGAAAGGAAGCGGAGCTCCTACAATGAGCAGTTCTTC
CASSQERKRSSYNEQFF
>TRBJ2-5|.|.|TRBV15
TGTGCCACCAGCAGGCCGTCTGGCACACAAGAGACCCAGTACTTC
CATSRPSGTQETQYF
>TRBJ2-3|TRBD2|.|TRBV7-9
TGTGCCAGCAGTGTCCCTAGCGGGAGGTCAGATACGCAGTATTTT
CASSVPSGRSDTQYF
>TRBJ2-1|TRBD2|once|TRBV5-1
TGCGCCAGCAGACCCCCCGGACTAGCCTACAATGAGCAGTTCTTC
CASRPPGLAYNEQFF
>TRBJ2-1|TRBD2|.|TRBV3-1/TRBV3-2
TGTGCCAGCAGCCAAGCGCCAGCGGGAGTCAATGAGCAGTTCTTC
CASSQAPAGVNEQFF
>TRBJ1-2|.|.|TRBV7-9
TGTGCCAGCAGCCACGGGTTGGACTATGGCTACACCTTC
CASSHGLDYGYTF
>TRBJ2-2|TRBD1|.|TRBV30
TGTGCCTGGGGCGGACAGGTACTTGGCGGGGAGCTGTTTTTT
CAWGGQVLGGELFF
>TRBJ2-3|TRBD1|.|TRBV6-5
TGTGCCAGCAGTAGGACAGGCCCCACAGATACGCAGTATTTT
CASSRTGPTDTQYF
>TRBJ2-3|TRBD2|once|TRBV27
TGTGCCAGCTCCTCCCTAGCGGGAAGGTCAGATACGCAGTATTTT
CASSSLAGRSDTQYF
>TRBJ2-6|TRBD1|.|TRBV4-1
TGCGCCAGCAGCCAAGAGGCCGGACAGGGGAGCTCTGGGGCCAACGTCCTGACTTTC
CASSQEAGQGSSGANVLTF
>TRBJ2-3|TRBD2|.|TRBV7-3
TGTGCCAGCAGCCTAGCGGGAGCTGCAGATACGCAGTATTTT
CASSLAGAADTQYF
>TRBJ1-1|.|.|TRBV2
TGTGCCAGCAGCTTGAGGAGGGCCCCGAACACTGAAGCTTTCTTT
CASSLRRAPNTEAFF
>TRBJ1-5|.|once|TRBV2
TGTGCCAGCAACGGACAGCTCAATCAGCCCCAGCATTTT
CASNGQLNQPQHF
>TRBJ1-2|.|.|TRBV7-8
TGTGCCAGCAGCTTAACGACTGAGTATGGCTACACCTTC
CASSLTTEYGYTF
>TRBJ2-3|TRBD2|.|TRBV4-2
TGTGCCAGCAGCCCCCTAGTATCGAGCGGGGGTTTCACAGATACGCAGTATTTT
CASSPLVSSGGFTDTQYF
>TRBJ1-1|.|.|TRBV12-3/TRBV12-4
TGTGCCAGCAGTTTAGCTGGACTTGAAGCTTTCTTT
CASSLAGLEAFF
>TRBJ2-1|TRBD1|.|TRBV19
TGTGCCAGTAGCATAGACAGGGTTCTAGAGCAGTTCTTC
CASSIDRVLEQFF
>TRBJ2-3|TRBD2|.|TRBV9
TGTGCCAGCAGCGTACAGCGGGGCGGGGCCACAGATACGCAGTATTTT
CASSVQRGGATDTQYF